This entry concerns a single T cell receptor beta chain. No neoadjuvant therapy was given to the selected pancreatic ductal adenocarcinoma patients before their surgery. This CDR3 is built from 16 residues. V lost 3 bases to trimming and J lost 5 bases, with 14 bases between them. Per germline, CDR1 SGHVS and CDR2 FNYEAQ. This entry belongs to a study of T cells in pancreatic ductal adenocarcinoma. Profiling relied on immunoSEQ multiplex PCR, and the TCRdb table lists in-frame clones only, not all of them. The table records 5,600 or so clones, around 74% of them present only once. The chain is built from TRBV7-6 and TRBJ1-6; D is unresolved. This receptor was obtained from a human donor with pancreatic ductal adenocarcinoma. The sequenced sample was pancreatic tumor tissue. The CDR3 protein is CASSLNTPINNSPLHF. Written as DNA, the CDR3 is TGTGCCAGCAGCTTGAACACCCCAATAAATAATTCACCCCTCCACTTT.